This T cell receptor beta chain derives from a study of T cells in Graves' hyperthyroidism and ophthalmopathy. About the study: Initial diagnosis, before any treatment, was when peripheral blood was collected.

Regarding this clonotype: Its antigen is undetermined.

TCR beta CDR3 regions were amplified from RNA. In the first-round RT-PCR of the TCR CDR3, the HTBI primer set was used. TCRdb reprocessed the multiplex PCR reads with MiXCR, giving one entry per CDR3 protein. The sample records about 250,000 distinct CDR3 sequences, approximately 16% being singletons. Germline-derived CDR1 and CDR2 are MNHNS and SASEGT. The CDR3 covers 16 residues. V lost 5 bases to trimming and J lost 1 base; unmatched junction nucleotides: 9. Broader study findings: Most thyroid clonotypes that were expanded above 0.001 also turned up in blood.

Thyroid ultrasound and orbital computed tomography, with clinical symptoms and serum thyroxine and TRAb, informed diagnoses. Sequenced input: blood. The chain combines TRBV6-1 with TRBJ1-1, with TRBD1 matching over 8 bases. This receptor was obtained from a woman between 45 and 65 years old with Graves' hyperthyroidism that later progressed to Graves' ophthalmopathy. The DNA for the CDR3 is TGTGCCAGCAGTAAAACTTACAGGGGGTCGAACACTGAAGCTTTCTTT. The encoded protein is CASSKTYRGSNTEAFF.